These 3 T cell receptor beta chains originate from one sample sequenced in a study of identical twins (dated by TCRdb to about 2016). Preparation of the library involved 5' RACE. Sequencing instrument: Illumina HiSeq 2000. TCRdb reanalyzed the raw reads on its own, using fastp at Q25 for trimming and MiXCR for clone calling, and kept in-frame beta chains. When rows share a CDR3 protein, they turn into one entry using the most common DNA and genes. In all, the sample holds around 300,000 distinct CDR3 sequences, and about 8.3% of those were seen once. The ten largest make up 2.1% of the sample. This sample also appeared in a second study, on yellow fever vaccine responses in identical twins.

The sample consisted of memory (CD45RO+) T cells sorted from blood. Reading the label with the study, this specimen's cell subset or site is: CD45RO+ enriched T cells. The receptors derive from a woman aged 18-29 years in good health.

V gene TRBV3-1 combines with J gene TRBJ1-4; TRBD1 is a possible D gene (5 bases). With 4 bases removed from V and 8 bases from J, the gap between germline ends came to 11 bases. In germline, CDR1 is LGHDT, CDR2 YNNKEL (reference sequence). The CDR3 consists of 13 residues. The CDR3 sequence is CASSRGIREKLFF. CDR3 nucleotide sequence: TGTGCCAGCAGCCGGGGGATTAGGGAAAAACTGTTTTTT.

The V call is TRBV24-1, the J call TRBJ2-3; D might be TRBD2 (6 bases). Germline V lookup: CDR1 KGHDR, CDR2 SFDVKD. The CDR3 is made up of 14 amino acids. V was trimmed by 6 bases and J by 4 bases, leaving 13 bases between them. The CDR3 region is CATSPRGSADTQYF. The CDR3 nucleotides read TGTGCCACCAGTCCGCGGGGCTCCGCAGATACGCAGTATTTT.

The CDR3 sequence: CASSLVAGGPTTYEQYV. CDR3 DNA: TGTGCCAGCAGCTTAGTAGCGGGGGGACCTACTACCTACGAGCAGTACGTC. The V call is TRBV7-8, the J call TRBJ2-7, with 10 positions matching TRBD2. CDR3 length equals 17 residues. Germline CDR1 SGHVS, CDR2 FQNEAQ. Trimming took 1 base from V and 2 from J; bases not matched to a gene: 8.